The clone carrying this T cell receptor beta chain appeared once. This record comes from a study of blood T cell repertoires in COVID-19. Across the study: Collection of acute and convalescent COVID-19 samples took place in the United States, Italy and Spain. PBMCs, B-cell-depleted T cells, or T cells provided the cDNA or gDNA that made up the material.

Original analysis: The authors estimated nucleated cell counts from reference gene primer amplification. Produced via immunoSEQ multiplex PCR; TCRdb's table is partial and in-frame only. V and J calls and clone size follow that table, whereas D and trimming were derived from the DNA. Among tens of thousands of clones listed, approximately 92% were seen once. CDR3 length: 13 amino acids. The ends were cut back, 11 bases at V and 6 bases at J, with 17 bases in the middle. CDR1 is LNHDA, CDR2 SQIVND, per germline (reference sequence). The chain links TRBV19 to TRBJ1-5; D perhaps matches TRBD1 (5 bases). This TCR derives from a man aged 55 to 70 with acute or convalescent COVID-19. The specimen was peripheral blood. In DNA form, the CDR3 reads TGTGCCGTTAGGGTGGGGCTCGGTCAGCCCCAGCATTTT. Its protein is CAVRVGLGQPQHF.